This TCR beta chain was captured by sequencing in a study of blood T cell repertoires in COVID-19. Study summary: Italy, Spain and the United States were the sources of the convalescent and acute COVID-19 samples.

Participants' reported clinical history set cohort assignment. Per the original methods: Counts of nucleated cells, estimated from reference gene primer amplification, were obtained. Profiled with immunoSEQ multiplex PCR; TCRdb holds only in-frame clones, not every one. V and J calls and clone size come straight from that table; D and trimming were deduced from the DNA. Among over 150,000 clones listed, approximately 84% were seen once. Germline loops: CDR1 LGHNT, CDR2 FRNRAP. The CDR3 runs 13 residues. V gave up 1 base and J gave up 4 bases, with 5 bases separating them. The chain employs TRBV12-5 and TRBJ1-3; D uncertain. The sequence was collected from a woman between 50 and 59 years old who had recovered from COVID-19. Sample: PBMCs or T cells enriched from blood (not recorded which). In DNA, the CDR3 is TGTGCTAGTGGTTTGGACTCCGGAAACACCATATATTTT. Protein sequence: CASGLDSGNTIYF. The complete variable domain, with remaining parts taken from reference TRBV12-5 and TRBJ1-3, reads DARVTQTPRHKVTEMGQEVTMRCQPILGHNTVFWYRQTMMQGLELLAYFRNRAPLDDSGMPKDRFSAEMPDATLATLKIQPSEPRDSAVYFCASGLDSGNTIYFGEGSWLTVV.